This TCR beta chain was sequenced in a study of cytomegalovirus exposure and HLA in healthy donors. Study results and limitations: The classifier reportedly diagnosed cytomegalovirus status with high specificity and sensitivity.

Here immunoSEQ multiplex PCR was the method, and the copy in TCRdb shows in-frame clones only, minus some. This table has 200,000 to 250,000 clones, 88% appearing once. Note on this clone: What it binds is unknown.

The study drew the donors from its roughly 120-subject validation cohort, separate from the roughly 700-subject first cohort. CDR1 and CDR2 from the germline V gene are MNHEY and SMNVEV (reference sequence). Trimming took off 3 bases at V and 4 bases at J, with 10 bases between the two ends. CDR3 length: 13 residues. This sequence joins TRBV27 and TRBJ2-7; maybe TRBD1 (6 bases). The sequence was obtained from a woman aged 18-29 years in good health and CMV-seronegative. What was sequenced was PBMCs. CDR3 loop: CASSFSRGYEQYF. The CDR3 nucleotides read TGTGCCAGCAGTTTTTCGAGGGGGTACGAGCAGTACTTC.